The TCR beta chain under discussion was sequenced for a study of CD8+ T cells in alopecia areata. Germline CDR1 is ENHRY and CDR2 is SYGVKD. CDR3 size: 20 residues. Deletions cut 4 bases from V and 0 bases from J, with 22 bases between. Sequencing used cDNA as its template, made by extracting RNA and reverse transcribing it. Only in-frame clones appear in the TCRdb table, and some are missing; sequencing was by immunoSEQ multiplex PCR. Here the sample spans about 190,000 clones, about 60% being singletons. Regarding treatment: oral pan-JAK inhibitor, 5-10 mg twice daily. Sequencing used CD4+ T cells sorted from blood, obtained at week 4, from a patient treated with tofacitinib. The rearrangement uses TRBV10-3 and TRBJ2-6, with a weak D call TRBD1 (5 bases). The origin of this receptor is a human donor with alopecia areata. The CDR3 sequence: CAISGNVGQGSTSGANVLTF. The DNA of the CDR3 is TGTGCCATCAGTGGGAATGTAGGACAAGGCTCAACCTCTGGGGCCAACGTCCTGACTTTC.